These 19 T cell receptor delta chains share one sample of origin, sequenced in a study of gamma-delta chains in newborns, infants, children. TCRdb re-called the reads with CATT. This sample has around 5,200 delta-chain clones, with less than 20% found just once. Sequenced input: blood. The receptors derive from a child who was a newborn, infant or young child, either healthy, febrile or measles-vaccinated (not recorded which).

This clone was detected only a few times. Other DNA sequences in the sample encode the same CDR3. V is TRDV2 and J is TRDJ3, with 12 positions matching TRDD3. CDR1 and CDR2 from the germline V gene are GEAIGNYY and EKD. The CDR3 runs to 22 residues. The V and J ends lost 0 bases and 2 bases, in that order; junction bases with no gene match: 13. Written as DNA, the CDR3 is TGTGCCTGTGACACCGTAGGTACTGGGGGATACCACCAGACCTGGGACACCCGACAGATGTTTTTC. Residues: CACDTVGTGGYHQTWDTRQMFF.

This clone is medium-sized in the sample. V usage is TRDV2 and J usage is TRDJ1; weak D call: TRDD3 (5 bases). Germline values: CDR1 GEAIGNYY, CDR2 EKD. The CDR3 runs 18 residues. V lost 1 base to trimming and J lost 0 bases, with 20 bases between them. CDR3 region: CACDTKPHRGEYTDKLIF. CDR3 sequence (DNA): TGTGCCTGTGACACGAAACCTCACAGGGGAGAGTACACCGATAAACTCATCTTT.

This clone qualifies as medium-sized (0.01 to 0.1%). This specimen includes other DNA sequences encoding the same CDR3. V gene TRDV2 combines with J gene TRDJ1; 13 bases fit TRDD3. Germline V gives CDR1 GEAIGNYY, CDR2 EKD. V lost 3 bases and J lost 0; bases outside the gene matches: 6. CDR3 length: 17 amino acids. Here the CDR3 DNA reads TGTGCCTGTGACTTTATACTGGGGGATACGTACACCGATAAACTCATCTTT. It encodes CACDFILGDTYTDKLIF.

The CDR3 region is CACDTVLISGRLGDPLGWDTRQMFF. Written as DNA, the CDR3 is TGTGCCTGTGACACCGTATTGATATCCGGCCGACTGGGGGACCCTTTAGGCTGGGACACCCGACAGATGTTTTTC. The chain couples TRDV2 to TRDJ3; 9 nucleotides line up with TRDD3. The CDR3 consists of 25 residues. The germline V gene has CDR1 GEAIGNYY and CDR2 EKD. Trimming at V came to 0 bases and at J to 3 bases, leaving 26 bases not matched to a gene.

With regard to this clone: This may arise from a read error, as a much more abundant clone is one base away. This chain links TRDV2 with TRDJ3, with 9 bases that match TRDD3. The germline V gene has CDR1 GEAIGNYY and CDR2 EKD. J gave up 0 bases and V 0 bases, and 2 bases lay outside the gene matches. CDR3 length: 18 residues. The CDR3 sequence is CACDTTGGSSWDTRQMFF. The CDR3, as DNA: TGTGCCTGTGACACCACTGGGGGAAGCTCCTGGGACACCCGACAGATGTTTTTC.

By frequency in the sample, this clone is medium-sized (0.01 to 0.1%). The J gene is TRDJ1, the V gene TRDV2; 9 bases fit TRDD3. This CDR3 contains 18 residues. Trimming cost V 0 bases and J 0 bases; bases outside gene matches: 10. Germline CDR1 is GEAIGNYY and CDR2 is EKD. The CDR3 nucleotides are TGTGCCTGTGACACCGTGGGAGTGGGGGATATGAACACCGATAAACTCATCTTT. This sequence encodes CACDTVGVGDMNTDKLIF.

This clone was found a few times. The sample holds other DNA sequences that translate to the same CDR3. This CDR3 reads CALGERVNRGIRGGYTDKLIF. CDR3 bases: TGTGCTCTTGGGGAACGTGTAAACCGGGGGATAAGAGGGGGTTACACCGATAAACTCATCTTT. This chain connects TRDV1 to TRDJ1, with TRDD3 matching 8 bases. Trimming took 1 base from V and 0 from J; bases not matched to a gene: 19. The CDR3 runs to 21 residues. Germline V lookup: CDR1 TSWWSYY, CDR2 QGS.

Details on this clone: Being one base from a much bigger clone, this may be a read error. The CDR3 sequence: CAIGAYRWAGGYARSDKLIF. The CDR3 region has the DNA TGTGCTATTGGGGCCTACCGGTGGGCTGGGGGATACGCTCGATCCGATAAACTCATCTTT. The rearrangement joins TRDV1 to TRDJ1; 12 nucleotides agree with TRDD3. The J gene comes from matching the DNA to germline here; TCRdb lacks it. Germline V gene lookup returns CDR1 TSWWSYY and CDR2 QGS. The CDR3 extends over 20 amino acids.

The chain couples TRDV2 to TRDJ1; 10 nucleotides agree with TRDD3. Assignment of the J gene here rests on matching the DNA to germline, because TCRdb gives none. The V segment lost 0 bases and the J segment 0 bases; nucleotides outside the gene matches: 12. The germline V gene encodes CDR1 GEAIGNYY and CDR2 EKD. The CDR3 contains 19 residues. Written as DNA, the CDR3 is TGTGCCTGTGACACCGTCATAACCATTACTGGGGGATACACCGATAAACTCATCTTT. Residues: CACDTVITITGGYTDKLIF.

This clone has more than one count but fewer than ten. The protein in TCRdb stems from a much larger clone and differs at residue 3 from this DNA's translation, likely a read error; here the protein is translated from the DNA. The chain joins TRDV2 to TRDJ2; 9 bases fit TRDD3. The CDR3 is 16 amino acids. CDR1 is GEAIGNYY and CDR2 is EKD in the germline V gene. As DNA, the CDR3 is TGTGCCCGTGACACCTTGGGGGATACTTTGACAGCACAACTCTTCTTT. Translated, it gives CARDTLGDTLTAQLFF.

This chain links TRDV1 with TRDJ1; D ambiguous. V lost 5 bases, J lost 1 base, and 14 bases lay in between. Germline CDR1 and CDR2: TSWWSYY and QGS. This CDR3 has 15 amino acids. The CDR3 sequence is CALGPRIESTDKLIF. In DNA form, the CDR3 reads TGTGCTCTTGGGCCGCGTATCGAGAGCACCGATAAACTCATCTTT.

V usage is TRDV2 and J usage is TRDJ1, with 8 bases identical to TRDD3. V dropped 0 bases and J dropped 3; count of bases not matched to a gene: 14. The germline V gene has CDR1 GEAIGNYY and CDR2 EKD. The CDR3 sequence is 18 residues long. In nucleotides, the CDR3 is TGTGCCTGTGACACCGGGGTGCCTCGGGGGATAGGGCCCGATAAACTCATCTTT. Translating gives CACDTGVPRGIGPDKLIF.

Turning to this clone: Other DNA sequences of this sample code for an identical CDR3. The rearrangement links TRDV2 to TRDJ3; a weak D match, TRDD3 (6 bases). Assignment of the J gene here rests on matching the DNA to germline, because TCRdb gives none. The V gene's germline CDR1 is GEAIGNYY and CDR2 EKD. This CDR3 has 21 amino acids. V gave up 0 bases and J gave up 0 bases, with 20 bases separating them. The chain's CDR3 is CACDTVGGGYLSSWDTRQMFF. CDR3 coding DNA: TGTGCCTGTGACACCGTCGGTGGGGGGTACCTCAGCTCCTGGGACACCCGACAGATGTTTTTC.

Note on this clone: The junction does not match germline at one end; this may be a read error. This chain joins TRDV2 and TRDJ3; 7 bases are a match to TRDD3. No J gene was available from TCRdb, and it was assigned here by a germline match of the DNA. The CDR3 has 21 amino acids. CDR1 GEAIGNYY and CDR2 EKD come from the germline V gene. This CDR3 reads CACDTGGGFPASPWDTRKMFF. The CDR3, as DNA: TGTGCCTGTGACACCGGCGGGGGATTTCCTGCGAGCCCCTGGGACACCCGAAAGATGTTTTTC.

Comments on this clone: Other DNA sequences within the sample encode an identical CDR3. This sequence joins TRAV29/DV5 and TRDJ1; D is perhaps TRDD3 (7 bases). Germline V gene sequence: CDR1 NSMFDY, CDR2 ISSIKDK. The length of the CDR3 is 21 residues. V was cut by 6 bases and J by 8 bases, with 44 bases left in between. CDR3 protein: CAVTTLSYLSSFDWGPPKLIF. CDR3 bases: TGTGCAGTCACCACCCTTTCCTATCTTAGTTCGTTTGACTGGGGTCCTCCGAAACTCATCTTT.

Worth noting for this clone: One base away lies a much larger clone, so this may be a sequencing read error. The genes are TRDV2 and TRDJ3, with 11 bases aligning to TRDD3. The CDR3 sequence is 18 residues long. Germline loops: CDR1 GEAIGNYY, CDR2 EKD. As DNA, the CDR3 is TGTGCCTGTGACACCGCTGGGGGATACTCCTGGGGCACCCGACAGATGTTTTTC. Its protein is CACDTAGGYSWGTRQMFF.

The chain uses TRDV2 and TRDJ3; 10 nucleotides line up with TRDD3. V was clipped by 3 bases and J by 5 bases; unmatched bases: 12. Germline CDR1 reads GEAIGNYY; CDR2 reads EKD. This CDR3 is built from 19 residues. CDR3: CACDLPDTGGSRDTRQMFF. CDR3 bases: TGTGCCTGTGACCTACCGGATACTGGGGGATCCCGGGACACCCGACAGATGTTTTTC.

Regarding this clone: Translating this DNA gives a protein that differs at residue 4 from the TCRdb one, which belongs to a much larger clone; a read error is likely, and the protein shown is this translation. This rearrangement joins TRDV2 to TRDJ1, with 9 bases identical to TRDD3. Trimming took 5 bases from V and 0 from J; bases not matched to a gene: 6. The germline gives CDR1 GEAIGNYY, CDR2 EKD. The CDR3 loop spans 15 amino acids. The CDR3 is CACGPWGIHTDKLIF. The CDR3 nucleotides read TGTGCCTGTGGCCCCTGGGGGATCCACACCGATAAACTCATCTTT.

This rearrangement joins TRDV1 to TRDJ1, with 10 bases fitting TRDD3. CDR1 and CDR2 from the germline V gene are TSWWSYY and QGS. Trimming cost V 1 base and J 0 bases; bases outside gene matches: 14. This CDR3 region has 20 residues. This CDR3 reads CALGEPVGWGIPPNTDKLIF. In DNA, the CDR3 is TGTGCTCTTGGGGAACCCGTGGGGTGGGGGATACCCCCCAACACCGATAAACTCATCTTT.